This T cell receptor (beta chain) stems from a study of T cells in Graves' hyperthyroidism and ophthalmopathy. General study findings and limits: Blood also contained most expanded thyroid clonotypes above 0.001.

TCR beta CDR3 regions were amplified from RNA. First-round RT-PCR targeting the TCR CDR3 was performed with the HTBI primer set. MiXCR was run by TCRdb on the multiplex PCR reads, yielding one entry per CDR3 protein. This table holds roughly 660,000 distinct CDR3 sequences, approximately 15% found once. In the case of this clonotype: Antigen unknown.

It was considered stable Graves' hyperthyroidism when ophthalmopathy did not progress within 18 months. Not enrolled were patients with uncontrolled infection, other autoimmune disease, pregnancy or lactation. PBMCs stemmed from over 7.5 ml fresh peripheral blood. The sequenced sample was blood. The receptor's source is a man aged 50 to 60 with Graves' hyperthyroidism.

The CDR3 nucleotides read TGTGCCAGCAGCCACCAGTCGGACACCACAGATACGCAGTATTTT. As protein: CASSHQSDTTDTQYF. The chain couples TRBV7-2 to TRBJ2-3; D is perhaps TRBD1 (5 bases). The CDR3 runs 15 residues. V was cut by 5 bases and J by 2 bases, with 14 bases left in between. The germline CDR1 and CDR2 sequences are SGHTA and FQGNSA. The full variable domain, its missing parts supplied by reference TRBV7-2 and TRBJ2-3, is GAGVSQSPSNKVTEKGKDVELRCDPISGHTALYWYRQSLGQGLEFLIYFQGNSAPDKSGLPSDRFSAERTGGSVSTLTIQRTQQEDSAVYLCASSHQSDTTDTQYFGPGTRLTVL.